The next 21 T cell receptor beta chains were all read from a single sample in a study of early T cells in non-severe SARS-CoV-2 infection. TCRdb re-analysed the 5' RACE reads in MiXCR, keeping a single row per CDR3 protein. This repertoire shows some 22,000 distinct CDR3 sequences, under 5% found once; its top ten account for about 1.5%. Sequencing was done on a sample of whole blood. These receptors were obtained from an adult who was a healthcare worker with PCR-confirmed SARS-CoV-2 infection or an uninfected control (not recorded which).

The table lists this clonotype with a few counts. This sequence joins TRBV5-6 and TRBJ2-2; the D call may be TRBD1 or TRBD2 (6 bases each). Trimming cost V 4 bases and J 5 bases, with 12 bases left between them. In germline, CDR1 is SGHDT, CDR2 YYEEEE. The CDR3 runs 14 residues. The CDR3 bases are TGTGCCAGCAGCCACGGAGGGGGAACCGGGGAGCTGTTTTTT. Its translation: CASSHGGGTGELFF. Full variable domain (rest looked up from reference TRBV5-6 and TRBJ2-2): DAGVTQSPTHLIKTRGQQVTLRCSPKSGHDTVSWYQQALGQGPQFIFQYYEEEERQRGNFPDRFSGHQFPNYSSELNVNALLLGDSALYLCASSHGGGTGELFFGEGSRLTVL.

The rearrangement joins TRBV19 to TRBJ2-1; 7 positions agree with TRBD2. Germline lookup yields CDR1 LNHDA and CDR2 SQIVND (reference sequence). The V gene end was trimmed by 3 bases and the J gene end by 2 bases; junction bases not matched to a gene: 7. The CDR3 is 16 residues long. DNA for the CDR3: TGTGCCAGTAGTATTGGGGGGACTACTACCTACAATGAGCAGTTCTTC. Translating gives CASSIGGTTTYNEQFF.

This clonotype was observed a handful of times. The V gene is TRBV12-3 or TRBV12-4, the J gene TRBJ1-5, with 8 bases matching TRBD1. Losses at the gene ends were 4 bases for V and 6 bases for J; bases not matched to a gene: 11. This CDR3 is 16 amino acids long. CDR3 protein: CASSSRTGIFCQPQHF. CDR3 sequence (DNA): TGTGCCAGCAGTTCCCGGACAGGGATTTTCTGTCAGCCCCAGCATTTT.

This clonotype has a count of ten or more. The chain carries TRBV7-9 and TRBJ1-2, with D perhaps matching TRBD1 (5 bases). This CDR3 is built from 15 residues. Germline CDR1 is SEHNR and CDR2 is FQNEAQ (reference sequence). The V gene lost 2 bases and the J gene lost 1 base, with 11 bases spanning the gap. DNA of the CDR3: TGTGCCAGCAGCTTAAGTCGGGACCTTAACTATGGCTACACCTTC. It codes for CASSLSRDLNYGYTF.

This clonotype occurred many times. The chain recombines TRBV13 with TRBJ2-5; tentative D call: TRBD1 (6 bases). The CDR3 is 14 residues long. Between the trimmed V and J ends, which lost 5 bases and 5 bases, there was a span of 15 bases. Germline V gene sequence: CDR1 PRHDT, CDR2 FYEKMQ (reference sequence). The CDR3 reads CASSTPRGRETQYF. As DNA, the CDR3 is TGTGCCAGCAGCACCCCCAGGGGCAGGGAGACCCAGTACTTC.

By sample fraction, this clonotype is medium-sized (0.01 to 0.1%). This rearrangement joins TRBV6-2 or TRBV6-3 to TRBJ1-5; no clear D gene. The germline CDR1 and CDR2 sequences are MNHEY and SVGEGT. The CDR3 is 14 amino acids. Trimming shortened V by 2 bases and J by 1 base, and 6 bases separated the two germline ends. The CDR3 protein is CASSYIDSNQPQHF. The DNA for the CDR3 is TGTGCCAGCAGTTACATCGACAGCAATCAGCCCCAGCATTTT.

This clonotype is medium-sized. The rearrangement joins TRBV27 to TRBJ1-5; TRBD1 matches at 11 bases. The trim removed 5 bases at V and 2 bases at J, leaving 14 bases unmatched. Germline V gives CDR1 MNHEY, CDR2 SMNVEV (reference sequence). The CDR3 runs 19 residues. The CDR3 here is CASSLIGGTGGKGNQPQHF. In DNA form, the CDR3 reads TGTGCCAGCAGTCTAATCGGGGGGACAGGGGGTAAGGGCAATCAGCCCCAGCATTTT.

This clonotype was observed at least ten times. V gene TRBV6-2 or TRBV6-3 combines with J gene TRBJ1-1; D is uncertain. V was trimmed by 2 bases and J by 1 base, leaving 8 bases between them. CDR1 is MNHEY, CDR2 SVGEGT, per germline. CDR3 length: 14 residues. DNA of the CDR3: TGTGCCAGCAGTTACGCAGGTCCGAACACTGAAGCTTTCTTT. It specifies CASSYAGPNTEAFF.

This clonotype was seen ten or more times. The chain uses TRBV29-1 and TRBJ2-3; 7 bases are shared with TRBD1. Germline CDR1 is SQVTM and CDR2 is ANQGSEA. V gave up 6 bases and J gave up 4 bases; unmatched junction bases: 16. CDR3 length equals 16 residues. The CDR3 DNA reads as TGCAGCGTCCGAGGGACCCGGGACAGTGCTTCAGATACGCAGTATTTT. Its translation is CSVRGTRDSASDTQYF.

There are many counts of this clonotype. The chain carries TRBV28 and TRBJ1-6, with no clear D. Trimming shortened V by 2 bases and J by 6 bases, and 8 bases separated the two germline ends. The CDR3 covers 14 residues. Germline V CDR1 and CDR2: MDHEN, SYDVKM. The CDR3 DNA reads TGTGCCAGCAGTTTAACGGGTGGTAATTCACCCCTCCACTTT. Residues: CASSLTGGNSPLHF. Combining the CDR3 with reference TRBV28 and TRBJ1-6 gives the whole variable domain DVKVTQSSRYLVKRTGEKVFLECVQDMDHENMFWYRQDPGLGLRLIYFSYDVKMKEKGDIPEGYSVSREKKERFSLILESASTNQTSMYLCASSLTGGNSPLHFGNGTRLTVT.

This clonotype was counted many times. The chain links TRBV7-9 to TRBJ1-2; TRBD1 might be the D (5 bases). The V end lost 4 bases, the J end lost 3 bases, and 15 bases lay between the germline ends. This CDR3 has 15 residues. Germline V gene data show CDR1 as SEHNR and CDR2 as FQNEAQ (reference sequence). The CDR3 DNA reads as TGTGCCAGCAGCTACGGGCAGGGCGGAGACTATGGCTACACCTTC. Translating it yields CASSYGQGGDYGYTF.

This clonotype is medium-sized in the sample. This rearrangement joins TRBV7-9 to TRBJ2-1; 7 bases fit TRBD1. V shed 1 base, J shed 4 bases, and the junction held 1 base outside the gene matches. Looked up from germline, CDR1 is SEHNR and CDR2 is FQNEAQ (reference sequence). The CDR3 length is 14 residues. The CDR3 sequence is CASSLVGQYNEQFF. In DNA form, the CDR3 reads TGTGCCAGCAGCTTAGTGGGACAGTACAATGAGCAGTTCTTC.

This clonotype was recorded many times. The chain is built from TRBV13 and TRBJ2-4; D possibly corresponds to TRBD2 (6 bases). V gave up 5 bases and J gave up 6 bases, with 20 bases separating them. The CDR3 is 16 residues long. Germline V gene lookup returns CDR1 PRHDT and CDR2 FYEKMQ (reference sequence). The CDR3 here is CASSTPGTVEGNIQYF. The CDR3 coding sequence is TGTGCCAGCAGCACACCCGGGACTGTAGAGGGAAACATTCAGTACTTC.

This clonotype appeared many times. In nucleotides, the CDR3 is TGCAGCGTAGCGGGGGGCGAGGAGACCCAGTACTTC. It translates to CSVAGGEETQYF. V is TRBV29-1 and J is TRBJ2-5; 9 bases map to TRBD2. J lost 5 bases, V lost 6 bases, and 4 bases had no gene match. Germline values: CDR1 SQVTM, CDR2 ANQGSEA. The CDR3 is made up of 12 amino acids.

This clonotype was counted at least ten times. V usage is TRBV11-2 and J usage is TRBJ1-1, with TRBD1 matching over 7 bases. The CDR3 consists of 13 residues. After removal of 5 bases from V and 8 bases from J, the junction contained 8 bases not matched to a gene. Germline CDR1 is SGHAT and CDR2 is FQNNGV. Here the CDR3 DNA reads TGTGCCAGCAGCAAACGACAGGGAGTAGAAGCTTTCTTT. It yields the protein CASSKRQGVEAFF.

Points on this clonotype: A single base separates this from a much larger clone, so it may be a read error. The rearrangement joins TRBV12-3 or TRBV12-4 to TRBJ2-3; possibly TRBD1 for D (5 bases). The CDR3 totals 12 residues. V was pared by 6 bases and J by 3 bases, with 7 bases between. The CDR3 DNA reads TGTGCCAGCAGAGGGGTGACAGATACGCAGTATTTT. Amino acids: CASRGVTDTQYF.

This clonotype occurred a few times. This chain joins TRBV12-3 or TRBV12-4 and TRBJ1-1, with 7 positions matching TRBD1. V shed 7 bases, J shed 9 bases, and the junction held 8 bases outside the gene matches. The CDR3 sequence is 12 residues long. CDR3 protein: CASTLTGAKAFF. In DNA, the CDR3 is TGTGCCAGCACCCTAACAGGGGCCAAAGCTTTCTTT.

This clonotype has only a few counts. This chain joins TRBV6-6 and TRBJ2-1, with D tentatively TRBD2 (6 bases). Germline loops: CDR1 MNHNY, CDR2 SVGAGI (reference sequence). This CDR3 has 13 residues. Trimming stripped 6 bases from V and 10 bases from J, with 16 bases between. The CDR3 DNA reads TGTGCCAGCAGCCCCACTGGGAGCGGGGAGCAGTTCTTC. It translates to CASSPTGSGEQFF.

This clonotype came up many times. The chain carries TRBV7-6 and TRBJ2-1; tentatively, D is TRBD2 (5 bases). CDR3 length: 15 residues. The V gene lost 1 base and the J gene lost 6 bases, with 13 bases spanning the gap. In germline, CDR1 is SGHVS, CDR2 FNYEAQ. The CDR3 loop reads CASSLEPSRLNEQFF. CDR3 nucleotides: TGTGCCAGCAGCTTAGAACCTAGCCGTCTCAATGAGCAGTTCTTC.

This clonotype came up many times. The chain recombines TRBV7-3 with TRBJ2-3, with 15 bases that match TRBD2. The trim removed 5 bases at V and 5 bases at J, leaving 5 bases unmatched. CDR3 length: 16 amino acids. Germline CDR1 and CDR2: SGHTA and FQGTGA. The CDR3 loop is CASSKSGLAGGDTQYF. For the CDR3, the DNA is TGTGCCAGCAGCAAGTCGGGACTAGCGGGGGGAGATACGCAGTATTTT.

This clonotype was seen more than once but under ten times. This chain uses TRBV12-3 or TRBV12-4 with TRBJ2-5; a weak D match, TRBD1 (5 bases). There are 12 residues in the CDR3. V lost 3 bases, J lost 5 bases, and 7 bases lay in between. The CDR3: CASSFRQETQYF. As DNA, the CDR3 is TGTGCCAGCAGTTTTAGACAGGAGACCCAGTACTTC.